This T cell receptor beta chain appears in the sequencing data of a study of cytomegalovirus exposure and HLA in healthy donors. PCR used 60 Vbeta primers and 13 Jbeta primers. Data came from immunoSEQ multiplex PCR; TCRdb stores just in-frame clones and leaves some out. The sample lists 240,000 or so clones, over 80% occurring once. V shed 4 bases, J shed 3 bases, and the junction held 6 bases outside the gene matches. Germline V lookup: CDR1 MNHEY, CDR2 SMNVEV (reference sequence). This CDR3 has 15 amino acids. This TCR was sampled from a middle-aged woman in good health and CMV-seropositive. Sequencing was performed on PBMCs. This sequence joins TRBV27 and TRBJ1-2; 9 nucleotides agree with TRBD1. CDR3 in amino acids: CASSSQGAEDYGYTF. As DNA, the CDR3 is TGTGCCAGCAGTTCACAGGGGGCCGAGGACTATGGCTACACCTTC.